The entry below gives a single T cell receptor (beta chain) sequence along with its context. This clonotype has only a few counts. The antigen this receptor binds is unknown. The final CDR3 position lacks the conserved phenylalanine or tryptophan, pointing to a likely read error. The germline V gene (reference sequence) supplies CDR1 MNHNY and CDR2 SVGAGI. A total of 16 residues make up the CDR3, ends included. Only the CDR3 region is kept as DNA, spanning 48 bases read in frame from base 1. For this chain, trimming is 5 bases at the V end and 2 bases at the J end, and the number of junction bases without a gene match is 8. The record originates from a study of tumor-infiltrating lymphocytes in primary liver carcinoma (TCRdb year 2017). Study-wide context: Of the five patients (three men and two women, aged 30 to 69 years), four had hepatocellular carcinoma and one had combined HCC and intrahepatic cholangiocarcinoma. The study combined TCRbeta repertoire sequencing, expression microarrays and whole-exome sequencing across five regions of each liver tumor, with adjacent normal tissue and blood. High reproducibility was observed for the technical replicate repertoires, with mean shared-clone rates approximately 0.92 and correlation coefficients above 0.95. A total of roughly 35 specimens from 5 patients underwent TCRbeta repertoire sequencing, comprising 25 tumor regions, 5 adjacent noncancerous liver tissues and 5 peripheral blood samples. Roughly 3.5 to 7.5 million productive TCRbeta reads were obtained per sample, and no significant difference in read depth was found between tissue types. The tumors of the five patients were staged as T1-T3 N0M0, with maximum diameters ranging from 4.2 to 10 cm. Agilent mRNA microarray profiling was performed on the roughly 27 tumor region samples to relate TCRbeta repertoire diversity to the local molecular phenotype.

Without any cell sorting, total RNA and DNA were extracted together from roughly 21-30 mg of bulk tissue using the AllPrep DNA/RNA mini kit. A few patients with histopathologically diagnosed primary liver carcinoma underwent surgical resection in China between 2015 and March 2016. At the time of sampling, the patients had chronic HBV infection and had not received any treatment. Five spatially separated regions were sampled per tumor: superior, inferior, left-lateral and right-lateral poles, plus the tumor centre. Histological examination found more than 85% viable tumor cells in every tumor sample. Fresh tumor and adjacent tissue pieces were bisected, with one half stored in RNAlater at -80 degrees C and the other half sent for histology. Study-wide findings and limitations: With just a few patients in the study, the authors point out that the findings should be validated in a larger study. Only the TCR beta chain was sequenced, which likely underestimates true repertoire diversity because unpaired alpha chains were not captured. A significantly larger repertoire fraction was made up by the top 250 clones in tumors than in blood (p = 0.039). Bulk unsorted samples precluded comparing CD4+ and CD8+ T cell repertoires. Pairs of tumor regions showed greater repertoire overlap (mean around 35%) than tumor-adjacent pairs (about 17%) or tumor-blood pairs (around 15%), which is consistent with antigen-driven expansion. Just about 8-25% of top clones turned up in all five regions of a tumor, which suggests spatial heterogeneity among tumor-infiltrating T cells.

Starting from approximately 500 ng total RNA, TCRbeta-specific cDNA was produced by reverse transcription with a constant-region primer and ProtoScript II reverse transcriptase. TCRbeta libraries were built with three nested multiplex PCR rounds, a slightly modified ARM-PCR procedure. Each of the first two PCR rounds ran for 9 to 10 cycles using multiplex TRBV1-TRBV30 forward primers together with a Cbeta reverse primer. Sample barcodes and Illumina adapters were added in a final 25-cycle PCR using Deep VentR polymerase. Before sequencing, amplicons of 200-500 bp were gel-purified using a QIAquick gel extraction kit. An Illumina HiSeq 2500 was used to sequence the TCRbeta amplicons with 250-bp paired-end reads. As for the authors' bioinformatics: Quality trimming of reads was performed with Trimmomatic v0.33, and paired reads were merged with FLASH v1.2.11 so that full CDR3 sequences could be recovered. V, D and J germline segments were assigned to the rearranged TCRbeta sequences using MiGEC v1.2.1b. Clonotype statistics and Shannon-Wiener diversity indices were computed with VDJtools v1.0.0. Except for diversity analysis, only the 250 most abundant clonotypes of each sample were used in subsequent analyses to reduce sampling bias. TCRdb reran the public reads through fastp at Q25 and MiXCR, keeping productive beta chains. Each CDR3 protein appears once, grouped with its most common genes and DNA. TCRdb's processing, not the authors', yielded these V and J calls. The sample has 30,000 to 40,000 distinct CDR3 sequences on record, 70% to 80% of them singletons. The top ten clones comprise 15% to 20% of the sample.

The sequence is built from TRBV6-6 and TRBJ2-5, with TRBD1 matching 10 junction bases. This TCR was recovered from a man aged 35-49 years with primary liver carcinoma and hepatitis B virus infection. Sequences were obtained from liver tumor tissue from sampling region 4. The intended sense of this specimen's cell subset or site label: tumor region T4, right-lateral pole. The CDR3 region: CASSIRDRGTQETQYL. DNA sequence: TGTGCCAGCAGTATCCGGGACAGGGGTACTCAAGAGACCCAGTACTTA.